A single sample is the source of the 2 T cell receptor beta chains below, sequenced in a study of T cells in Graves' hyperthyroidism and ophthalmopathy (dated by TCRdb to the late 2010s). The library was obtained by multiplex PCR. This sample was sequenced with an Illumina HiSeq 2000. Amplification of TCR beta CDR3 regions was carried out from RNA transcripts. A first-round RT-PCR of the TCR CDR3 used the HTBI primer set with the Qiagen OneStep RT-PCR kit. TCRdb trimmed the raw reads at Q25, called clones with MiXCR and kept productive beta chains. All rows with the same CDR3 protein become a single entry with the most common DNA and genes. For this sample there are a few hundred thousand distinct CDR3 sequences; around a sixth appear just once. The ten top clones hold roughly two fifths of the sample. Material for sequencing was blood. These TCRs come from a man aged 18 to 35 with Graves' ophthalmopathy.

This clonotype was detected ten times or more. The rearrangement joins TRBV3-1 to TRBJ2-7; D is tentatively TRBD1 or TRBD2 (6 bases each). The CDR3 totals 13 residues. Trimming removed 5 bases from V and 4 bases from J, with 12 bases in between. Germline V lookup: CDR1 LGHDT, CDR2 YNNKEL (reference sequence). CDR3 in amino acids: CASSTGRRYEQYF. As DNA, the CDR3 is TGTGCCAGCAGCACAGGGAGGAGATACGAGCAGTACTTC.

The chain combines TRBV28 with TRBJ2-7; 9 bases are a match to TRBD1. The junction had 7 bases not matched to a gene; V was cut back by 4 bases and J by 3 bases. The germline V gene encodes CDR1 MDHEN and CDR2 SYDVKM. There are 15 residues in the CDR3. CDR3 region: CASSSGDRAFYEQYF. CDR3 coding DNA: TGTGCCAGCAGTTCCGGGGACAGGGCCTTCTACGAGCAGTACTTC.